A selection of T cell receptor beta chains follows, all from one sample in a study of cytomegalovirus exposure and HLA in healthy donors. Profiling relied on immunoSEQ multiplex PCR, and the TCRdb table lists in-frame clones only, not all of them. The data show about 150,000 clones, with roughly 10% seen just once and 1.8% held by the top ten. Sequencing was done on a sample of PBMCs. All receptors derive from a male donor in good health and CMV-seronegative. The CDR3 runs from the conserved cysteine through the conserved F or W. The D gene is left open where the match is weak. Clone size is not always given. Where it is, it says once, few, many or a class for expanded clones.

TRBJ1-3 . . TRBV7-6 CASSSPEKPGSGNTIYF TGTGCCAGCAGCTCACCGGAGAAACCAGGGTCTGGAAACACCATATATTTT
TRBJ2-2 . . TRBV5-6 CASSRVSTGELFF TGTGCCAGCAGCCGGGTCTCCACCGGGGAGCTGTTTTTT
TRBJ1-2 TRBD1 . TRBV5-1 CASSGQGDYGYTF TGCGCCAGTTCGGGACAGGGGGACTATGGCTACACCTTC
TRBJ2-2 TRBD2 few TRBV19 CASTHTSGRGNTGELFF TGTGCCAGTACCCATACTAGCGGGAGGGGGAACACCGGGGAGCTGTTTTTT
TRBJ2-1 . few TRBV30 CASYTGTLDNEQFF TGTGCCTCGTACACCGGGACATTGGACAATGAGCAGTTCTTC
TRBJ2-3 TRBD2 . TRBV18 CASSPRGRGGFDTQYF TGTGCCAGCTCACCACGAGGGCGGGGGGGCTTCGATACGCAGTATTTT
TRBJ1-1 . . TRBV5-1 CASSRRSATMNTEAFF TGCGCCAGCAGCCGACGGTCAGCTACTATGAACACTGAAGCTTTCTTT
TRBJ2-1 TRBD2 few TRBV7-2 CASSASGSSYNEQFF TGTGCCAGCAGCGCCAGCGGGAGCTCCTACAATGAGCAGTTCTTC
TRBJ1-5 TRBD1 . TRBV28 CASSRTGAYSNQPQHF TGTGCCAGCAGTAGGACAGGGGCATATAGCAATCAGCCCCAGCATTTT
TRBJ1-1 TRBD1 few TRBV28 CASSFRDSLTEAFF TGTGCCAGCAGTTTTCGGGACAGCCTCACTGAAGCTTTCTTT
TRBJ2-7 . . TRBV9 CASSVELGRAINEQYF TGTGCCAGCAGCGTAGAACTTGGCAGGGCGATCAACGAGCAGTACTTC
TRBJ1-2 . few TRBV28 CASSISGARGYTF TGTGCCAGCAGTATCTCAGGGGCGCGGGGCTACACCTTC
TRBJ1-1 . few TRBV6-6 CASSSGREMNTEAFF TGTGCCAGCTCCTCGGGGAGGGAGATGAACACTGAAGCTTTCTTT
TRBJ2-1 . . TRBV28 CASSFGPGEGWYNEQFF TGTGCCAGCAGTTTTGGGCCAGGGGAAGGATGGTACAATGAGCAGTTCTTC
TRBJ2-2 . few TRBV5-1 CASSLSLRGELFF TGCGCCAGCAGCTTGAGTCTTAGAGGGGAGCTGTTTTTT
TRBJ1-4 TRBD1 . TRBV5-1 CASSLGQGGEKLFF TGCGCCAGCAGCTTGGGTCAGGGGGGTGAAAAACTGTTTTTT
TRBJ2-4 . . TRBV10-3 CAISDGRGQGLYF TGTGCCATCAGTGATGGTCGGGGTCAAGGGCTGTACTTC
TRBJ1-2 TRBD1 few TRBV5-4 CASVPDRARDGYTF TGTGCCAGCGTACCCGACAGGGCGCGCGATGGCTACACCTTC
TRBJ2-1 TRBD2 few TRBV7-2 CASSLKVGGRALRNEQFF TGTGCCAGCAGCTTAAAGGTCGGCGGGAGGGCCTTGAGGAATGAGCAGTTCTTC
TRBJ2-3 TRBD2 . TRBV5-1 CASSPWTSGGSDTQYF TGCGCCAGCAGCCCCTGGACTAGCGGGGGATCAGATACGCAGTATTTT
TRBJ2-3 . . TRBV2 CASRQTPSTDTQYF TGTGCCAGCAGACAGACACCTAGCACAGATACGCAGTATTTT
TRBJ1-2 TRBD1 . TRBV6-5 CASSYLGQGASGYTF TGTGCCAGCAGTTACTTGGGGCAGGGGGCCTCTGGCTACACCTTC
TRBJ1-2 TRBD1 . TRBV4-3 CASSAPDRDYGYTF TGCGCCAGCAGCGCCCCGGACAGGGACTATGGCTACACCTTC
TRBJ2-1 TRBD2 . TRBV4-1 CASSPGLAGPKDSYNEQFF TGCGCCAGCAGCCCGGGACTAGCGGGGCCCAAAGACTCCTACAATGAGCAGTTCTTC
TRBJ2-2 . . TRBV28 CASSLTENTGELFF TGTGCCAGCAGTTTAACAGAGAACACCGGGGAGCTGTTTTTT
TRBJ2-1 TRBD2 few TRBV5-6 CASSLLGTRNYNEQFF TGTGCCAGCAGCTTGTTGGGGACTAGAAACTACAATGAGCAGTTCTTC
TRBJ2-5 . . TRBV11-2 CASSSRETQYF TGTGCCAGCAGCTCGCGTGAGACCCAGTACTTC
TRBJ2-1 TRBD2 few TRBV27 CASSLRGAGVYNEQFF TGTGCCAGCAGTTTAAGAGGAGCGGGGGTCTACAATGAGCAGTTCTTC
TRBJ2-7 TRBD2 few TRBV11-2 CASSLEIPSGYEQYF TGTGCCAGCAGCTTAGAGATCCCTAGCGGCTACGAGCAGTACTTC
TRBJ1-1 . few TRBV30 CAWNRDIPMNTEAFF TGTGCCTGGAACCGGGACATCCCCATGAACACTGAAGCTTTCTTT
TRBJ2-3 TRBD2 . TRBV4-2 CASRATSATDTQYF TGTGCCAGCAGAGCGACTAGCGCAACAGATACGCAGTATTTT
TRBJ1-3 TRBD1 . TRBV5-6 CASSSGQGSSGNTIYF TGTGCCAGCAGCAGTGGACAGGGTAGCTCTGGAAACACCATATATTTT
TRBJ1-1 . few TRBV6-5 CASRGGTEAFF TGTGCCAGCAGAGGGGGCACTGAAGCTTTCTTT
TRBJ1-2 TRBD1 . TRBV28 CASRVQGNHYGYTF TGTGCCAGCAGGGTACAGGGGAATCACTATGGCTACACCTTC
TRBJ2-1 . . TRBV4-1 CASSQLSAVGNEQFF TGCGCCAGCAGCCAACTAAGCGCGGTTGGCAATGAGCAGTTCTTC
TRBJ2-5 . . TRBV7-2 CASSFSGQETQYF TGTGCCAGCAGCTTTAGCGGTCAAGAGACCCAGTACTTC
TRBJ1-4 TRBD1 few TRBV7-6 CASSHPGTGERKLFF TGTGCCAGCAGCCACCCCGGGACAGGGGAGCGAAAACTGTTTTTT
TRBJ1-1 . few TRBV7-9 CASSFRDEAFF TGTGCCAGCAGCTTCAGGGATGAAGCTTTCTTT
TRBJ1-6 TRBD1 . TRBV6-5 CASKVGQSESPLHF TGTGCCAGCAAAGTGGGACAGAGCGAGTCACCCCTCCACTTT